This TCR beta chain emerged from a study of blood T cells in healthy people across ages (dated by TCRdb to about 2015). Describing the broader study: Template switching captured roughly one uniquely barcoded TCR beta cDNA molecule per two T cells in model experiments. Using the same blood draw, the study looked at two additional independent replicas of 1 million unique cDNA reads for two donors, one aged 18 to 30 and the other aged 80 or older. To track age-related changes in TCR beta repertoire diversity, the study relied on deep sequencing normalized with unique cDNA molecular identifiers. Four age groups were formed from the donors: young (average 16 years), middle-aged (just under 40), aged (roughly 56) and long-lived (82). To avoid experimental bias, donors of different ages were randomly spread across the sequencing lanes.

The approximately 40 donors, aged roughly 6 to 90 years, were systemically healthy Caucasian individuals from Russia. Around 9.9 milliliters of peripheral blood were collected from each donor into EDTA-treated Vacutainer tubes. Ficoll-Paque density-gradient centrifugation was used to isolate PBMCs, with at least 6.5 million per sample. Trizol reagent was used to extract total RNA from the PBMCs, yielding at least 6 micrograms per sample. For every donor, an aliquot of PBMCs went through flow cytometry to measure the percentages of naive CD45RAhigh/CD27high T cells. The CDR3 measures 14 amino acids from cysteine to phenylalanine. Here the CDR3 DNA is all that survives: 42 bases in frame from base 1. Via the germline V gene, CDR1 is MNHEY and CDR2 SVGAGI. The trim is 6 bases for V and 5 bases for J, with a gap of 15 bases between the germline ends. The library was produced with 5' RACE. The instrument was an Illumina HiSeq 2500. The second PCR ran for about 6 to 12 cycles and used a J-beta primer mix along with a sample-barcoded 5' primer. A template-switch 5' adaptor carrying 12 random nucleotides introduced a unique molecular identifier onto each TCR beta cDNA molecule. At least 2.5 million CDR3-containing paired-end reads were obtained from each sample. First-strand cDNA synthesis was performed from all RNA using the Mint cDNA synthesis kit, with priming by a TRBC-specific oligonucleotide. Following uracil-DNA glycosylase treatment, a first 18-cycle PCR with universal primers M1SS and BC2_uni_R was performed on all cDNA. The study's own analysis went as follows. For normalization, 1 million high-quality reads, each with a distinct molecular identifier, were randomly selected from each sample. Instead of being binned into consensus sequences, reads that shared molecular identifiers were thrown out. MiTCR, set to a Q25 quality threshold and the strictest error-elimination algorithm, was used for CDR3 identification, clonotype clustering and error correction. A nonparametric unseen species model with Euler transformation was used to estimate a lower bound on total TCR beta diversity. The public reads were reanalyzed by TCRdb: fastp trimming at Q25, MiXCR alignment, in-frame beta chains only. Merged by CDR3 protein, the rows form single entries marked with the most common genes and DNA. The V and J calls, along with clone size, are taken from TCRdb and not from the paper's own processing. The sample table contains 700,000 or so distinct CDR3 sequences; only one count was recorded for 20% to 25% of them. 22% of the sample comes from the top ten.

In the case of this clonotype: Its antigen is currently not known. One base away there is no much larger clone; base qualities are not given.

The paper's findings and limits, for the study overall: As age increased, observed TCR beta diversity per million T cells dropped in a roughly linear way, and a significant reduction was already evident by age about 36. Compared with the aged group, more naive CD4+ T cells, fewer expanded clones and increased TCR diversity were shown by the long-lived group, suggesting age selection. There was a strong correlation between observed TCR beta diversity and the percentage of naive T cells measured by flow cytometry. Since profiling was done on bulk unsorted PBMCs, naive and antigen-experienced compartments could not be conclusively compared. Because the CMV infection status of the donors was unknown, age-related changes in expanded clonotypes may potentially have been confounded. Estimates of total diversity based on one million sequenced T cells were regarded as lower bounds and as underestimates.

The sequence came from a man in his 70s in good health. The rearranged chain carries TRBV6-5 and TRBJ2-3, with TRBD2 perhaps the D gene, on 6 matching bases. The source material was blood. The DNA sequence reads TGTGCCAGCAGCAGACGGGACTTAATAGATACGCAGTATTTT. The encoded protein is CASSRRDLIDTQYF.